These 27 T cell receptor beta chains came from one sample sequenced in a study of glioma-infiltrating T cells. Amplification of TCR alpha and beta CDR3 regions from RNA used iRepertoire nested multiplex PCR. TCRdb passed the multiplex PCR reads through MiXCR, listing each CDR3 protein once. The table includes 93,000 or so distinct CDR3 sequences, around 29% detected once. The sample taken for sequencing was glioma tissue, nonneoplastic brain tissue, or PBMCs (not recorded which). The source of these receptors is a human donor with low-grade glioma or glioblastoma, undergoing nonglioma brain surgery, or in good health (not recorded which).

For this clonotype: An end of the junction does not agree with germline; a read error may underlie this. The V and J genes are TRBV7-2 and TRBJ2-1, with D uncertain. The germline gives CDR1 SGHTA, CDR2 FQGNSA. The CDR3 consists of 14 residues. For the CDR3, the DNA is TGTGCCAGCAGCCAGAGAGAACCCTACAATGAGAAGCTCTTC. Protein product: CASSQREPYNEKLF.

The table lists this clonotype with a few counts. The chain carries TRBV12-3 or TRBV12-4 and TRBJ1-1; no clear D gene. The CDR3 loop spans 14 amino acids. V dropped 2 bases and J dropped 6 bases, with 13 bases sitting between them. The CDR3, as DNA: TGTGCCAGCAGTTTAATGGGGATGGCCTCTGAAGCTTTCTTT. This sequence encodes CASSLMGMASEAFF.

Note on this clonotype: A read error may account for a junction end that differs from germline. The chain combines TRBV6-6 with TRBJ1-2; no firm D call. Germline-derived CDR1 and CDR2 are MNHNY and SVGAGI (reference sequence). The CDR3 contains 14 residues. This CDR3 reads CTSSVRRDNYGHTF. CDR3 bases: TGTACCAGCAGTGTGAGGCGGGATAACTATGGCCACACCTTC.

The chain employs TRBV9 and TRBJ2-5; D is perhaps TRBD1 (6 bases). The CDR3 sequence is 14 residues long. The germline V gene encodes CDR1 SGDLS and CDR2 YYNGEE. Trimming left V 7 bases short and J 5 bases short, with 18 bases between. CDR3 sequence: CASGPQGIAETQYF. CDR3 bases: TGTGCCAGCGGCCCACAGGGTATTGCGGAGACCCAGTACTTC.

CDR3 residues: CATSDPRGIAGGLHEQFF. The CDR3 DNA follows: TGTGCCACCAGTGATCCTCGAGGTATAGCGGGGGGCCTACATGAGCAGTTCTTC. This chain uses TRBV24-1 with TRBJ2-1; 10 positions agree with TRBD2. The germline CDR1 and CDR2 sequences are KGHDR and SFDVKD. There are 18 residues in the CDR3. The junction had 15 bases not matched to a gene; V was cut back by 3 bases and J by 8 bases.

Worth noting for this clonotype: This may come from a read error, since a much larger clone is one base off. The J gene is TRBJ2-1, the V gene TRBV19; D assignment may be TRBD1 or TRBD2 (5 bases each). Looked up from germline, CDR1 is LNHDA and CDR2 is SQIVND (reference sequence). V lost 1 base and J lost 0, with 10 bases in between. CDR3 size: 16 residues. The CDR3 loop reads CASSIAGTSSYNEQFF. The CDR3 DNA follows: TGTGCCAGTAGTATAGCGGGGACCAGCTCCTACAATGAGCAGTTCTTC.

The rearrangement uses TRBV19 and TRBJ1-2, with D possibly matching TRBD1 (6 bases). Germline assignment: CDR1 LNHDA and CDR2 SQIVND (reference sequence). The CDR3 is 16 amino acids. The V end lost 6 bases, the J end lost 0 bases, and 17 bases lay between the germline ends. CDR3 residues: CASSLGPRQANYGYTF. The CDR3 bases are TGTGCCAGTAGCCTGGGGCCGCGACAGGCTAACTATGGCTACACCTTC. Combining the CDR3 with reference TRBV19 and TRBJ1-2 gives the whole variable domain DGGITQSPKYLFRKEGQNVTLSCEQNLNHDAMYWYRQDPGQGLRLIYYSQIVNDFQKGDIAEGYSVSREKKESFPLTVTSAQKNPTAFYLCASSLGPRQANYGYTFGSGTRLTVV.

This clonotype was observed at least ten times. The rearrangement uses TRBV2 and TRBJ1-5; D not certain. Trimming pared 6 bases from V and 4 bases from J, leaving 10 bases between. CDR1 is SNHLY and CDR2 is FYNNEI in the germline V gene. The CDR3 loop spans 13 amino acids. The CDR3 protein is CASRENWNQPQHF. The CDR3, as DNA: TGTGCCAGCAGGGAAAACTGGAATCAGCCCCAGCATTTT.

V usage is TRBV12-3 or TRBV12-4 and J usage is TRBJ1-1; D unclear. Trimming pared 6 bases from V and 0 bases from J, leaving 8 bases between. The CDR3 loop spans 13 amino acids. CDR3 sequence: CASSPWLNTEAFF. The CDR3, as DNA: TGTGCCAGCAGCCCCTGGCTGAACACTGAAGCTTTCTTT.

At least ten counts were recorded for this clonotype. This rearrangement joins TRBV7-2 to TRBJ1-3, with a possible D match to TRBD1 (6 bases). The CDR3 is 15 amino acids. Germline CDR1 and CDR2: SGHTA and FQGNSA. The V and J ends lost 5 bases and 5 bases respectively, with 16 bases between them. For the CDR3, the DNA is TGTGCCAGCAGCCCCTATACAGGGAGCAGAAACACCATATATTTT. Translating it yields CASSPYTGSRNTIYF.

Of note for this clonotype: A much larger clonotype is one base distant, so this may be a read error. The CDR3 does not end in the conserved phenylalanine or tryptophan, so this is likely a read error. This sequence joins TRBV6-2 or TRBV6-3 and TRBJ1-1; tentatively, D is TRBD1 (6 bases). V shed 2 bases and J shed 5 bases, with 15 bases lying between them. This CDR3 has 15 amino acids. Germline V CDR1 and CDR2: MNHEY, SVGEGT. CDR3 residues: CASSYSQIQGTEAFL. CDR3 in DNA: TGTGCCAGCAGTTACAGCCAAATTCAGGGGACTGAAGCTTTCCTT.

This clonotype was observed a handful of times. The V gene is TRBV18, the J gene TRBJ2-1; D perhaps matches TRBD2 (7 bases). Trimming stripped 0 bases from V and 6 bases from J, with 18 bases between. This CDR3 spans 17 amino acids. The germline V gene encodes CDR1 KGHSH and CDR2 LQKENI. The CDR3 bases are TGTGCCAGCTCACCACCGCAATTTGGGGGGGCGATCAATGAGCAGTTCTTC. Protein sequence: CASSPPQFGGAINEQFF.

This clonotype was seen many times. The genes are TRBV6-1 and TRBJ2-1; D uncertain. Germline loops: CDR1 MNHNS, CDR2 SASEGT. With 4 bases removed from V and 5 bases from J, the gap between germline ends came to 12 bases. The CDR3 covers 14 residues. The CDR3 protein is CASSARDRNNEQFF. In DNA form, the CDR3 reads TGTGCCAGCAGTGCTCGCGATCGGAACAATGAGCAGTTCTTC.

A note on this clonotype: A much larger clone sits a single nucleotide away, making a read error possible. CDR3 region: CASSQELGQPQHF. CDR3 nucleotide sequence: TGTGCCAGCAGCCAAGAGCTAGGGCAGCCCCAGCATTTT. The chain combines TRBV3-1 with TRBJ1-5; D is ambiguous. Germline V lookup: CDR1 LGHDT, CDR2 YNNKEL (reference sequence). The V and J ends lost 0 bases and 7 bases respectively, with 7 bases between them. This CDR3 is built from 13 residues.

This clonotype appeared many times. The chain carries TRBV28 and TRBJ1-5; D remains ambiguous. V lost 3 bases and J 1 base, leaving 13 bases between the germline ends. Germline V gene data show CDR1 as MDHEN and CDR2 as SYDVKM. The CDR3 contains 16 residues. The CDR3 DNA is TGTGCCAGCAGTTTTGCGGTCGTGTTGAGCAATCAGCCCCAGCATTTT. It is translated as CASSFAVVLSNQPQHF.

The V and J genes are TRBV7-9 and TRBJ2-1; no clear D. The germline gives CDR1 SEHNR, CDR2 FQNEAQ (reference sequence). The V end lost 2 bases, the J end lost 3 bases, and 8 bases lay between the germline ends. The CDR3 contains 14 residues. CDR3 sequence (DNA): TGTGCCAGCAGCTTATCCCTTGGCTACAATGAGCAGTTCTTC. Its protein is CASSLSLGYNEQFF.

This clonotype was detected many times. The rearrangement uses TRBV7-2 and TRBJ2-5; 14 bases map to TRBD2. Germline-derived CDR1 and CDR2 are SGHTA and FQGNSA. V lost 5 bases to trimming and J lost 6 bases; unmatched junction nucleotides: 5. CDR3 length: 15 residues. CDR3: CASSRRTSGGQTQYF. The DNA of the CDR3 is TGTGCCAGCAGCCGCCGGACTAGCGGGGGGCAGACCCAGTACTTC.

V is TRBV11-3 and J is TRBJ2-2; D might be TRBD2 (5 bases). Germline V CDR1 and CDR2: SGHNT, YENEEA. This CDR3 has 15 residues. The V end lost 2 bases, the J end lost 5 bases, and 12 bases lay between the germline ends. CDR3 DNA sequence: TGTGCCAGCAGCTTATCCGGGATTTCGACCGGGGAGCTGTTTTTT. Protein sequence: CASSLSGISTGELFF.

This clonotype was counted ten times or more. This CDR3 is CSASRDLDYGYTF. For the CDR3, the DNA is TGCAGTGCTTCTCGGGACTTAGACTATGGCTACACCTTC. V gene TRBV20-1 combines with J gene TRBJ1-2, with D possibly being TRBD1 (5 bases). The germline CDR1 and CDR2 sequences are DFQATT and SNEGSKA (reference sequence). This CDR3 spans 13 amino acids. V was pared by 5 bases and J by 3 bases, with 13 bases between.

The table lists this clonotype with a few counts. V usage is TRBV4-1 and J usage is TRBJ1-5; weak D call: TRBD1 (6 bases). Germline CDR1 is MGHRA and CDR2 is YSYEKL. Trimming left V 3 bases short and J 4 bases short, with 19 bases between. CDR3 length: 17 amino acids. The CDR3 DNA sequence: TGCGCCAGCAGCCATGGTACACGGACAGACCCTAATCAGCCCCAGCATTTT. Amino acid sequence: CASSHGTRTDPNQPQHF.

This clonotype showed up many times. The chain couples TRBV7-2 to TRBJ1-1, with D uncertain. This CDR3 is 15 amino acids long. V dropped 4 bases and J dropped 0 bases, with 12 bases sitting between them. Per the germline V gene, CDR1 is SGHTA and CDR2 is FQGNSA. This CDR3 reads CASSSSSTLNTEAFF. In DNA form, the CDR3 reads TGTGCCAGCAGCTCCTCGTCCACGTTGAACACTGAAGCTTTCTTT.

This clonotype was recorded at least ten times. The chain recombines TRBV12-3 or TRBV12-4 with TRBJ2-5; 7 nucleotides match TRBD1. V was pared by 3 bases and J by 3 bases, with 1 base of the junction left unmatched. There are 13 residues in the CDR3. The CDR3 spells CASSFGTEETQYF. The CDR3 DNA reads as TGTGCCAGCAGTTTCGGGACAGAAGAGACCCAGTACTTC.

Only a few counts were recorded for this clonotype. The chain joins TRBV7-9 to TRBJ2-4; D uncertain. The CDR3 length is 13 residues. Germline V CDR1 and CDR2: SEHNR, FQNEAQ (reference sequence). V lost 1 base and J 2 bases, leaving 3 bases between the germline ends. CDR3 DNA: TGTGCCAGCAGCTTAGAGTCCAAAAACATTCAGTACTTC. This encodes CASSLESKNIQYF.

On this clonotype itself: A clone one base away is much larger, so this may be a read error. This likely comes from a read error, as the CDR3 has no conserved phenylalanine or tryptophan at its end. The chain employs TRBV20-1 and TRBJ2-5, with D uncertain. CDR1 is DFQATT and CDR2 is SNEGSKA in the germline V gene (reference sequence). Deletions cut 3 bases from V and 7 bases from J, with 21 bases between. The CDR3 has 15 residues. In DNA, the CDR3 is TGCAGTGCTAGTTCCCCCTCGGACCCTCCGGGGACCCAGTACTTG. Amino acids: CSASSPSDPPGTQYL.

This chain links TRBV9 with TRBJ2-1, with a possible D match to TRBD2 (5 bases). Trimming stripped 0 bases from V and 4 bases from J, with 11 bases between. Germline loops: CDR1 SGDLS, CDR2 YYNGEE. CDR3 length: 15 residues. CDR3 sequence: CASSVGPSPYNEQFF. In DNA form, the CDR3 reads TGTGCCAGCAGCGTAGGGCCTAGCCCTTACAATGAGCAGTTCTTC.

Concerning this clonotype: A much larger clone is a single base away; this may be a read error. Because the CDR3 is missing its conserved closing phenylalanine or tryptophan, this is likely a read error. V and J are TRBV27 and TRBJ1-1; 7 nucleotides match TRBD1. Looked up from germline, CDR1 is MNHEY and CDR2 is SMNVEV (reference sequence). The length of the CDR3 is 13 residues. The junction had 5 bases not matched to a gene; V was cut back by 6 bases and J by 4 bases. This chain's CDR3 is CASSYRGGTEAFS. CDR3 bases: TGTGCCAGCAGCTACAGGGGCGGCACTGAAGCTTTCTCT.

This clonotype was counted a few times. At one boundary the junction diverges from the germline segment, which might be a read error. The chain links TRBV28 to TRBJ2-3, with D perhaps assigned TRBD1 or TRBD2 (7 bases each). Germline lookup yields CDR1 MDHEN and CDR2 SYDVKM. This CDR3 is built from 15 residues. The DNA for the CDR3 is TGTGCCAGCAGCAGCAGGGGGGAGGGCACAGGTACGCAGTATTTT. This translates into CASSSRGEGTGTQYF.